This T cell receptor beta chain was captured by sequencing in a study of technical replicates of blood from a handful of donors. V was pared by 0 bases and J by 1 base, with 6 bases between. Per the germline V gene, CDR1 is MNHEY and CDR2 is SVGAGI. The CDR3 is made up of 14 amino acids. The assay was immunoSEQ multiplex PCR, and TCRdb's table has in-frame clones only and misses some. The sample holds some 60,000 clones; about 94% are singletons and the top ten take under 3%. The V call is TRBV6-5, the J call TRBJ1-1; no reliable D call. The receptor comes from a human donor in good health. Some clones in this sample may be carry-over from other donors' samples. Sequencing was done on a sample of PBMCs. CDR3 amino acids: CASSYSGENTEAFF. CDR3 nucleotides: TGTGCCAGCAGTTACTCCGGGGAGAACACTGAAGCTTTCTTT.